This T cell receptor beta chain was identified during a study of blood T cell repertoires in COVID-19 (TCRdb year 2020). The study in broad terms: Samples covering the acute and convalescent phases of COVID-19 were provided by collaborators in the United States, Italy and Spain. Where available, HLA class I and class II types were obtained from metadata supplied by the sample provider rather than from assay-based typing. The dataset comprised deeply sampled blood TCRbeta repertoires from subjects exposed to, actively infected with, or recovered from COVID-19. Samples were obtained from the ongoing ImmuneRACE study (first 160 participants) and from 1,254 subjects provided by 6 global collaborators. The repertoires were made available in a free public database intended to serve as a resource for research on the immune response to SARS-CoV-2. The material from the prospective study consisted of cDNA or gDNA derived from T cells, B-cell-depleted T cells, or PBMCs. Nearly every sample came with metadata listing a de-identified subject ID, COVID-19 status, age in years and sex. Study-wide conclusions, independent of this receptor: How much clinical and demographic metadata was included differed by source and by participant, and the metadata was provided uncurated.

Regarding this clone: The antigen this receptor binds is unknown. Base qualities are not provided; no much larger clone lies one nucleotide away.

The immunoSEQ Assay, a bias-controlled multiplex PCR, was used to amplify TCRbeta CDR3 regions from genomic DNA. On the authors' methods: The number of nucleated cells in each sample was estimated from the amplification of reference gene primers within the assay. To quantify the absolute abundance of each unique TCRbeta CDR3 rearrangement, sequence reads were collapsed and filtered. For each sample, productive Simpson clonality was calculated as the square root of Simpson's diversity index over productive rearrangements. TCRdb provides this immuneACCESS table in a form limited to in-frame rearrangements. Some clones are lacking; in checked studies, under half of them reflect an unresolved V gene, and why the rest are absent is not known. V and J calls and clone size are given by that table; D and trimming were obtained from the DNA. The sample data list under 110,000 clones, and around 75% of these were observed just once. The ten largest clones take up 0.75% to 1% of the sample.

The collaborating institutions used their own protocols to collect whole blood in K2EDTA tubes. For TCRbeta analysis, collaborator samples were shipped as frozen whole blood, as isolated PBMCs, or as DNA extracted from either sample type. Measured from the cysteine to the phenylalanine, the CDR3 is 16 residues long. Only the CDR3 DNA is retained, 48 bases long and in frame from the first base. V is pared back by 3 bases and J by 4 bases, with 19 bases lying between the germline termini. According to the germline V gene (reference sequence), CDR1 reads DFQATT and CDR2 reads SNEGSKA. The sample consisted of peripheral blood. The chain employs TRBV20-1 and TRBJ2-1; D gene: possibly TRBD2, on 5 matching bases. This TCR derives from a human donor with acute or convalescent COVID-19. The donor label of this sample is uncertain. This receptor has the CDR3 CSASRADGHRYNEQFF. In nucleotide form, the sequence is TGCAGTGCTAGTAGAGCGGACGGCCACAGATACAATGAGCAGTTCTTC.